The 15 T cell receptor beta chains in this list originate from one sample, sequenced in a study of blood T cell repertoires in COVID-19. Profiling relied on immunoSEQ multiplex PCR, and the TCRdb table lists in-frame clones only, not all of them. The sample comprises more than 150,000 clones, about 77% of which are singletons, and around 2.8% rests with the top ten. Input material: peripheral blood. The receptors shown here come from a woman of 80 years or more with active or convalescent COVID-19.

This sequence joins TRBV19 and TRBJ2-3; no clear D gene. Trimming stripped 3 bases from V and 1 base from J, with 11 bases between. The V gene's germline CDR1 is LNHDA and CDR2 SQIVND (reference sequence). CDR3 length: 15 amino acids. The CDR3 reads CASSIGPGGTDTQYF. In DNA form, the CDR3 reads TGTGCCAGTAGTATCGGTCCGGGTGGCACAGATACGCAGTATTTT.

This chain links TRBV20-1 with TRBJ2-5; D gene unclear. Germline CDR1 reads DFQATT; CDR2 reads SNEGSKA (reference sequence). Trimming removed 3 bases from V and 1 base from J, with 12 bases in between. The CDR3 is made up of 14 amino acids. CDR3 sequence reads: CSASFPVIQETQYF. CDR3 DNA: TGCAGTGCTAGTTTCCCCGTAATCCAAGAGACCCAGTACTTC.

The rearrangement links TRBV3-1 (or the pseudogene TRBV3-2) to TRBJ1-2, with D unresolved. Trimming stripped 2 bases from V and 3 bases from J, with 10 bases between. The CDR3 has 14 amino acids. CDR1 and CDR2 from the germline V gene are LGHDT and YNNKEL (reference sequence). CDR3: CASSQRGRDYGYTF. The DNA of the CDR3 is TGTGCCAGCAGCCAACGAGGGAGGGACTATGGCTACACCTTC.

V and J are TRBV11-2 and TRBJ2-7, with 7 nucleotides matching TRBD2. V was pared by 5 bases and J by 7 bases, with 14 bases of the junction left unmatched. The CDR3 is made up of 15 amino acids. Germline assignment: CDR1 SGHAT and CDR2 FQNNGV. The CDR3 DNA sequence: TGTGCCAGCAGCCCCGGACTAGGGGTGGTTCTGGAGCAGTACTTC. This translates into CASSPGLGVVLEQYF.

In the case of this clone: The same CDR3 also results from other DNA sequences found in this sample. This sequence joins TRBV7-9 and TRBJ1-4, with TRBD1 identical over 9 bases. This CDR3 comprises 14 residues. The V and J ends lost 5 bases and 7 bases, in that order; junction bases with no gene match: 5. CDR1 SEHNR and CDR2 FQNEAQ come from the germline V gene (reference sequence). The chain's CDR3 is CASSLGQGSEKLFF. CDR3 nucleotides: TGTGCCAGCAGCCTCGGACAGGGGAGTGAAAAACTGTTTTTT.

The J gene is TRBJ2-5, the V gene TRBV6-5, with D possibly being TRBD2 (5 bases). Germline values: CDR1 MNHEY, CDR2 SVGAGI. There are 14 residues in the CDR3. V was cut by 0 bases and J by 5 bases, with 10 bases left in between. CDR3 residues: CASSYSHPGETQYF. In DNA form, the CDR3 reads TGTGCCAGCAGTTACTCCCATCCGGGGGAGACCCAGTACTTC.

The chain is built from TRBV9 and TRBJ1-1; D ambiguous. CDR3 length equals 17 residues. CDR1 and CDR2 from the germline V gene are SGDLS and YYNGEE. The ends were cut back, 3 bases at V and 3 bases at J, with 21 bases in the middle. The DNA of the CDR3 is TGTGCCAGCAGCGCAAACAGCGGGTTCCCACCTGACACTGAAGCTTTCTTT. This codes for CASSANSGFPPDTEAFF.

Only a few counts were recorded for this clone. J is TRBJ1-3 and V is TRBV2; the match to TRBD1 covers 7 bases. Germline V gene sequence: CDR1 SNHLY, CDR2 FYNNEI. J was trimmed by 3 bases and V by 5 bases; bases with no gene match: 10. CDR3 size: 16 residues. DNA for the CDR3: TGTGCCAGCAGTAGCCAAACAGGGGCATTTGGAAACACCATATATTTT. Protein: CASSSQTGAFGNTIYF.

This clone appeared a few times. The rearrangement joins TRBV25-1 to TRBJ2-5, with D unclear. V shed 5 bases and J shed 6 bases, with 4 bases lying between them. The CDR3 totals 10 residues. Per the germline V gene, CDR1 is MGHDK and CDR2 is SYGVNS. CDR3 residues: CASSHQTQYF. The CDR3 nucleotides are TGTGCCAGCAGTCATCAGACCCAGTACTTC.

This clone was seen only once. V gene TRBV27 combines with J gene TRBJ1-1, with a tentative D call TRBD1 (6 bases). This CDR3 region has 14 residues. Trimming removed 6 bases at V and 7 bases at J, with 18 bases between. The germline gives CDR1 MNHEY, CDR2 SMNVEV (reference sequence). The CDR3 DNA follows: TGTGCCAGCAGCTCCCTCACAGGGAACGGTGAAGCTTTCTTT. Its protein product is CASSSLTGNGEAFF.

CDR3 nucleotide sequence: TGTGCCAGCAGTTTTGAAGACAGGGGAGGTTCACCCCTCCACTTT. Its translation: CASSFEDRGGSPLHF. This rearrangement joins TRBV28 to TRBJ1-6; 8 bases are a match to TRBD1. V trimming: 3 bases; J trimming: 9 bases; junction bases outside the gene matches: 7. The germline V gene has CDR1 MDHEN and CDR2 SYDVKM. The length of the CDR3 is 15 residues. Full variable domain (remainder filled in from reference TRBV28 and TRBJ1-6): DVKVTQSSRYLVKRTGEKVFLECVQDMDHENMFWYRQDPGLGLRLIYFSYDVKMKEKGDIPEGYSVSREKKERFSLILESASTNQTSMYLCASSFEDRGGSPLHFGNGTRLTVT.

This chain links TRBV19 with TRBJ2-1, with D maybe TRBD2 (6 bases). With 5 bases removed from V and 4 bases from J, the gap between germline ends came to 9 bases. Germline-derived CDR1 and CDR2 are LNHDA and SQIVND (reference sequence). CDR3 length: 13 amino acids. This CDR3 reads CASSLGTYNEQFF. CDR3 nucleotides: TGTGCCAGTAGTCTCGGGACTTACAATGAGCAGTTCTTC.

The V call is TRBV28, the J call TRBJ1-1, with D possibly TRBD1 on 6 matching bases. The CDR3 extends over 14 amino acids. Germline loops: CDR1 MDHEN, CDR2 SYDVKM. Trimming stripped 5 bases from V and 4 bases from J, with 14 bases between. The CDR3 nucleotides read TGTGCCAGCAGTGGTCAGGGAGGGGGCACTGAAGCTTTCTTT. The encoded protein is CASSGQGGGTEAFF.

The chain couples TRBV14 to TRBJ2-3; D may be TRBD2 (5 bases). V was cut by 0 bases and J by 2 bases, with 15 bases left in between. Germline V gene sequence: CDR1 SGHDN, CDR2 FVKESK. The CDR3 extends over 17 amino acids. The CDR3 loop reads CASSQDPRRVHTDTQYF. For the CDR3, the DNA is TGTGCCAGCAGCCAAGATCCTAGGCGGGTGCACACAGATACGCAGTATTTT.

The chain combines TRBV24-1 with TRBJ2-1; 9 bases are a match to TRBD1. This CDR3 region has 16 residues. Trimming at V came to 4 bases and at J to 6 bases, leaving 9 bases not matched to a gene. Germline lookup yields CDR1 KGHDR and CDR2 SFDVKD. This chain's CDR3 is CATSESGQGAGNEQFF. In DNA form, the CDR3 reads TGTGCCACCAGTGAATCGGGACAGGGTGCAGGCAATGAGCAGTTCTTC.